A single sample gave rise to the 9 T cell receptor beta chains below, sequenced in a study of T-cell reconstitution after alpha-beta-depleted transplantation in children. A TCRbeta library incorporating unique molecular identifiers was prepared. TCRdb itself ran the PCR reads through MiXCR, one entry per CDR3 protein. The sample lists a few hundred thousand distinct CDR3 sequences, around 9.9% occurring once. Sequenced here: PBMCs from the stem cell graft donor, sampled from the stem cell graft. Source of these receptors: a human donor who donated a stem cell graft to a child with acute myeloid leukemia.

The sample holds a few counts of this clonotype. This chain connects TRBV20-1 to TRBJ2-1, with unresolved D. Germline V gene data show CDR1 as DFQATT and CDR2 as SNEGSKA (reference sequence). Trimming took 5 bases from V and 8 from J, leaving 7 bases between them. The CDR3 is 10 residues long. The CDR3 protein is CSALGYEQFF. CDR3 DNA sequence: TGCAGTGCTTTAGGCTATGAGCAGTTCTTC.

This clonotype showed up just a few times. Here the CDR3 DNA reads TGTGCCAGCAGCTTGGACATCTCGGAAAAACTGTTTTTT. This sequence encodes CASSLDISEKLFF. This chain joins TRBV9 and TRBJ1-4; a weak D match, TRBD1 (5 bases). Germline CDR1 is SGDLS and CDR2 is YYNGEE. This CDR3 region has 13 residues. V dropped 4 bases and J dropped 8 bases, with 12 bases sitting between them.

This clonotype was detected only a few times. A read error may account for a junction end that differs from germline. This chain joins TRBV12-3 or TRBV12-4 and TRBJ2-1, with 12 bases that match TRBD2. This CDR3 is 18 amino acids long. The CDR3 sequence: CASCLGRASGGAPNEQFF. CDR3 coding DNA: TGTGCCAGCTGTTTAGGGAGGGCTAGCGGGGGGGCCCCAAATGAGCAGTTCTTC.

This clonotype showed up just a few times. J is TRBJ1-2 and V is TRBV25-1, with unresolved D. Germline V lookup: CDR1 MGHDK, CDR2 SYGVNS. CDR3 length: 13 residues. V gave up 9 bases and J gave up 3 bases, with 14 bases separating them. CDR3 sequence: CASTTAADYGYTF. The CDR3 DNA is TGTGCCAGTACCACAGCGGCAGACTATGGCTACACCTTC.

This clonotype came up a few times. This chain links TRBV3-1 with TRBJ2-7; D is unclear. CDR1 LGHDT and CDR2 YNNKEL come from the germline V gene (reference sequence). The CDR3 is 13 amino acids. V was trimmed by 5 bases and J by 5 bases, leaving 13 bases between them. The CDR3 loop reads CASSKYPENEQYF. CDR3 sequence (DNA): TGTGCCAGCAGCAAATACCCGGAAAACGAGCAGTACTTC.

There are a few counts of this clonotype. The rearrangement links TRBV20-1 to TRBJ2-2; 14 bases are a match to TRBD2. Germline loops: CDR1 DFQATT, CDR2 SNEGSKA (reference sequence). There are 15 residues in the CDR3. The J segment lost 5 bases and the V segment lost 5 bases, leaving 4 bases of the junction unmatched. CDR3 loop: CSAGTSGSVTGELFF. Written as DNA, the CDR3 is TGCAGTGCTGGGACTAGCGGGAGTGTGACCGGGGAGCTGTTTTTT.

This clonotype was recorded many times. The V call is TRBV12-3 or TRBV12-4, the J call TRBJ2-3, with 13 bases fitting TRBD2. The CDR3 has 15 residues. Trimming removed 3 bases from V and 7 bases from J; junction bases left unmatched: 4. CDR3 sequence reads: CASSLTSGRFHTQYF. CDR3 in DNA: TGTGCCAGCAGTTTGACTAGCGGGAGGTTTCATACGCAGTATTTT.

This clonotype was seen only a few times. V usage is TRBV6-2 or TRBV6-3 and J usage is TRBJ2-1; TRBD2 matches 10 bases. CDR3 length equals 15 residues. Germline V lookup: CDR1 MNHEY, CDR2 SVGEGT. V dropped 4 bases and J dropped 7; count of bases not matched to a gene: 7. CDR3 in DNA: TGTGCCAGCAGTTCCCTAGCGGGAGCGGGTAATGAGCAGTTCTTC. Amino acids: CASSSLAGAGNEQFF.

This clonotype was counted many times. The CDR3 sequence is CASSLWPAVEETQYF. The DNA of the CDR3 is TGTGCCAGCAGCCTTTGGCCGGCGGTCGAAGAGACCCAGTACTTC. The rearrangement joins TRBV7-3 to TRBJ2-5; unclear D gene. The CDR3 spans 15 residues. V lost 5 bases and J 3 bases, leaving 16 bases between the germline ends. The germline gives CDR1 SGHTA, CDR2 FQGTGA.